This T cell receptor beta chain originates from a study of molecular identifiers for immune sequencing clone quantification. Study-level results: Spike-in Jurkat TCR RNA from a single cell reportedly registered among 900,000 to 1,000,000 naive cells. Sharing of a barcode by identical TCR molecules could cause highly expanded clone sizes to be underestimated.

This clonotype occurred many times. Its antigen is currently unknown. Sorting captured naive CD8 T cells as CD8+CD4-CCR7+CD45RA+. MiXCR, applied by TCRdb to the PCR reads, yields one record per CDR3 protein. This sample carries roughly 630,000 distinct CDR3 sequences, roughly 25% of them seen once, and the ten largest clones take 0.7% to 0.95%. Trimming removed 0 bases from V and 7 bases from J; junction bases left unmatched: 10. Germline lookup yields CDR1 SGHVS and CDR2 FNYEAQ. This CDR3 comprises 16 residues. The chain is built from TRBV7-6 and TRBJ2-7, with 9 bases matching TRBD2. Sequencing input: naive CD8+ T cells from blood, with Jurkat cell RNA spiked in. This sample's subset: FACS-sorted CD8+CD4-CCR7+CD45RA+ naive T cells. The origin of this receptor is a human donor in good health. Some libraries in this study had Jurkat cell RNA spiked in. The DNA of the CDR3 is TGTGCCAGCAGCTTAGCATCCGTTAGCGGGAGCGCGGAGCAGTACTTC. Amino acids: CASSLASVSGSAEQYF.